This T cell receptor (beta chain) was sequenced in a study of T cells in women clearing cervical HPV infection. Study-wide background: Controls were women whose single incident HPV16 infection cleared within 12 months without precancer or cancer. Overall study findings and caveats: TRBV6-7 relative abundance averaged about 0.11% in cases and roughly 0.17% in controls.

Trimming pared 2 bases from V and 1 base from J, leaving 11 bases between. The CDR3 contains 14 residues. Looked up from germline, CDR1 is DFQATT and CDR2 is SNEGSKA (reference sequence). Dot-blot hybridization genotyped cervical HPV amplified with MY09/MY11 PCR. Here immunoSEQ multiplex PCR was the method, and the copy in TCRdb shows in-frame clones only, minus some. The sample features approximately 30,000 clones, with roughly 3.6% in its top ten. In regard to this clone: The antigen is not known. The sequence runs out 3 residues before the end of the CDR3; the remainder is reconstructed from the germline J gene.

The TCR comes from a woman between 18 and 75 years old with a cervical HPV16 infection that either progressed to CIN3+ or cleared (not recorded which). The chain employs TRBV20-1 and TRBJ1-1; D perhaps matches TRBD1 (5 bases). The material sequenced was blood buffy coat. The CDR3 reads CSARPRVRNTEAFF. The CDR3 bases that were read are TGCAGTGCTAGACCCAGGGTGAGGAACACTGAA.